This T cell receptor beta chain emerged from a study of blood T cell repertoires in COVID-19. In the study overall: There were acute and convalescent COVID-19 samples, and they came from the United States, Italy and Spain. Nucleic acid was either cDNA or gDNA, and it came from T cells, B-cell-depleted T cells, or PBMCs.

Trimming took off 6 bases at V and 0 bases at J, with 12 bases between the two ends. The CDR3 consists of 15 residues. Germline V gives CDR1 MNHEY, CDR2 SMNVEV (reference sequence). As processed by the authors: Quantification of nucleated cells was approximated via reference gene primer amplification. Repertoires were generated with immunoSEQ multiplex PCR, while TCRdb's copy carries only in-frame clones and drops some. From that table come the V and J calls and clone size; the DNA was used to work out D and trimming. Here the sample spans about 71,000 clones, around 83% being singletons. The chain joins TRBV27 to TRBJ1-5, with D possibly being TRBD1 (5 bases). The TCR comes from a man aged 50 to 59 with active COVID-19. The specimen was peripheral blood. The CDR3 loop reads CASSPGGGSNQPQHF. In DNA form, the CDR3 reads TGTGCCAGCAGCCCCGGCGGGGGTAGCAATCAGCCCCAGCATTTT.